These T cell receptor beta chains were read from a single sample in a study of blood T cell repertoires in COVID-19. Produced via immunoSEQ multiplex PCR; TCRdb's table is partial and in-frame only. The table includes roughly 180,000 clones, about 78% detected once. Specimen: peripheral blood. These receptors came from a woman in her fifties or sixties with active or convalescent COVID-19. CDR3s include the opening cysteine and the closing phenylalanine or tryptophan. D genes are given only for firm matches. Clone size is not always given. Where it is, it says once, few, many or a class for expanded clones.

>.|TRBJ1-1|.|TRBV6-5
CASRGTGQNTEAFF
TGTGCCAGCAGAGGAACTGGACAGAACACTGAAGCTTTCTTT
>.|TRBJ2-7|.|TRBV12-3/TRBV12-4
CASSQQGTYEQYF
TGTGCCAGCAGTCAACAGGGAACCTACGAGCAGTACTTC
>.|TRBJ1-2|.|TRBV7-2
CASSLSTFYGYTF
TGTGCCAGCAGCTTAAGCACCTTCTATGGCTACACCTTC
>.|TRBJ1-5|TRBD1|TRBV28
CASSFMGQVLRPQHF
TGTGCCAGCAGTTTTATGGGACAGGTGTTGAGGCCCCAGCATTTT
>.|TRBJ2-5|TRBD2|TRBV4-3
CASSPGSLAGKETQYF
TGCGCCAGCAGCCCTGGGTCACTAGCGGGAAAAGAGACCCAGTACTTC
>.|TRBJ1-2|.|TRBV6-5
CASSYGLQGGYTF
TGTGCCAGCAGTTACGGCTTGCAGGGAGGCTACACCTTC
>.|TRBJ1-6|TRBD1|TRBV6-1
CASSERGQVANSPLHF
TGTGCCAGCAGTGAAAGAGGACAGGTCGCTAATTCACCCCTCCACTTT
>.|TRBJ2-1|TRBD2|TRBV4-3
CASSQEGTSNNEQFF
TGCGCCAGCAGCCAAGAGGGGACTAGCAACAATGAGCAGTTCTTC
>.|TRBJ1-2|.|TRBV30
CAWSPTDSRGYTF
TGTGCCTGGAGTCCTACGGACAGTAGGGGCTACACCTTC
>.|TRBJ1-1|TRBD1|TRBV3-1/TRBV3-2
CASSPRDRGNMNTEAFF
TGTGCCAGCAGCCCCCGGGACAGGGGGAATATGAACACTGAAGCTTTCTTT
>.|TRBJ1-2|TRBD1|TRBV28
CASSTSNSDRDGYGYTF
TGTGCCAGCAGTACCTCTAATTCGGACAGGGATGGCTATGGCTACACCTTC
>.|TRBJ1-4|TRBD1|TRBV14
CASSRRTGKEKLFF
TGTGCCAGCAGCCGCCGGACAGGGAAAGAAAAACTGTTTTTT
>once|TRBJ2-5|TRBD2|TRBV19
CASSINRVGGFRETQYF
TGTGCCAGTAGTATCAATCGTGTCGGGGGGTTTAGGGAGACCCAGTACTTC
>.|TRBJ2-7|.|TRBV6-5
CASSYRGLTYEQYF
TGTGCCAGCAGTTACCGGGGACTTACCTACGAGCAGTACTTC
>.|TRBJ1-2|.|TRBV6-6
CASSYSGRGGYTF
TGTGCCAGCAGTTACTCGGGCAGGGGAGGCTACACCTTC
>.|TRBJ2-2|TRBD1|TRBV5-1
CASSLTGVNTGELFF
TGCGCCAGCAGCTTGACAGGGGTGAACACCGGGGAGCTGTTTTTT
>.|TRBJ2-7|.|TRBV28
CASSLEQPLRKQYF
TGTGCCAGCAGTTTAGAACAGCCCTTACGAAAGCAGTACTTC
>.|TRBJ1-2|.|TRBV4-3
CASSGAREGFNYGYTF
TGCGCCAGCAGCGGAGCGCGTGAGGGCTTTAACTATGGCTACACCTTC
>.|TRBJ1-2|.|TRBV15
CATSRGGSLLANYGYTF
TGTGCCACCAGCAGAGGAGGCAGCCTCTTGGCTAACTATGGCTACACCTTC
>.|TRBJ1-4|TRBD1|TRBV5-8
CASTRDRPNEKLFF
TGTGCCAGCACCAGGGACAGACCTAATGAAAAACTGTTTTTT
>.|TRBJ2-5|TRBD1|TRBV6-1
CASSDPGQGGSQYF
TGTGCCAGCAGTGACCCGGGACAGGGAGGGTCCCAGTACTTC
>.|TRBJ1-2|TRBD1|TRBV11-2
CASSPDRASPYGYTF
TGTGCCAGCAGCCCAGACAGGGCGAGTCCATATGGCTACACCTTC
>.|TRBJ2-7|.|TRBV4-1
CASSHARRDEQYF
TGCGCCAGCAGCCACGCCCGCAGGGACGAGCAGTACTTC
>few|TRBJ1-5|TRBD1|TRBV28
CASSLDRGNNQPQHF
TGTGCCAGCAGTTTGGACAGGGGAAACAATCAGCCCCAGCATTTT
>.|TRBJ1-4|.|TRBV7-9
CASSLTPTGILFF
TGTGCCAGCAGCTTGACTCCTACCGGGATACTGTTTTTT
>.|TRBJ1-4|.|TRBV7-8
CASSLVRTTNEKLFF
TGTGCCAGCAGCTTAGTGAGAACAACTAATGAAAAACTGTTTTTT
>.|TRBJ2-7|TRBD1|TRBV2
CASSEAWTGINPYEQYF
TGTGCCAGCAGTGAAGCCTGGACAGGGATTAATCCGTACGAGCAGTACTTC
>.|TRBJ2-3|.|TRBV7-9
CASSPPGTPTTDTQYF
TGTGCCAGCAGCCCCCCCGGGACACCGACCACAGATACGCAGTATTTT
>.|TRBJ1-5|.|TRBV19
CASSTHSGQPQHF
TGTGCCAGTAGTACGCACTCGGGTCAGCCCCAGCATTTT
>.|TRBJ1-4|TRBD1|TRBV19
CASRQGSGTNEKLFF
TGTGCCAGTCGACAGGGGTCAGGAACTAATGAAAAACTGTTTTTT
>.|TRBJ2-1|TRBD2|TRBV4-2
CASSHMTSGSNNEQFF
TGTGCCAGCAGCCACATGACTAGCGGGAGCAACAATGAGCAGTTCTTC
>.|TRBJ2-4|.|TRBV7-2
CASSPGLAKNIQYF
TGTGCCAGCAGCCCAGGCCTAGCCAAAAACATTCAGTACTTC
>.|TRBJ1-2|.|TRBV11-2
CASSSTYRALYGYTF
TGTGCCAGCAGCTCTACCTACAGGGCCCTATATGGCTACACCTTC
>few|TRBJ1-5|TRBD1|TRBV6-1
CASSEVRDRTRPQHF
TGTGCCAGCAGTGAAGTGCGGGACAGGACCCGTCCCCAGCATTTT
>.|TRBJ2-1|TRBD2|TRBV11-3
CASSLASGGTGTGQFF
TGTGCCAGCAGCTTAGCTAGCGGGGGGACGGGTACGGGGCAGTTCTTC
>.|TRBJ1-1|.|TRBV7-2
CASSLGRGRFWENTEAFF
TGTGCTAGCAGCTTAGGCAGGGGTCGGTTCTGGGAGAACACTGAAGCTTTCTTT
>once|TRBJ1-2|TRBD1|TRBV7-9
CASSPPGQGNYGYTF
TGTGCCAGCAGTCCACCGGGACAGGGTAACTATGGCTACACCTTC
>.|TRBJ2-5|.|TRBV29-1
CSVVKGGGQETQYF
TGCAGCGTTGTGAAGGGAGGGGGGCAAGAGACCCAGTACTTC
>few|TRBJ1-1|TRBD1|TRBV18
CASSPLTGATEAFF
TGTGCCAGCTCACCTCTTACAGGGGCCACTGAAGCTTTCTTT
>.|TRBJ2-5|TRBD1|TRBV18
CASSPTGVGETQYF
TGTGCCAGCTCACCGACAGGGGTCGGCGAGACCCAGTACTTC
>.|TRBJ1-1|.|TRBV5-8
CASSFGWNTEAFF
TGTGCCAGCAGCTTCGGGTGGAACACTGAAGCTTTCTTT
>many|TRBJ1-3|.|TRBV7-2
CASSSPGISGNTIYF
TGTGCCAGCAGCTCACCAGGGATCTCTGGAAACACCATATATTTT
>.|TRBJ1-1|.|TRBV11-2
CASSLDRETEAFF
TGTGCCAGCAGCTTAGATCGGGAAACTGAAGCTTTCTTT
>.|TRBJ1-2|.|TRBV30
CAWTQGNHGYTF
TGTGCCTGGACCCAGGGGAACCATGGCTACACCTTC
>once|TRBJ1-1|.|TRBV18
CASSLRDGGANTEAFF
TGTGCCAGCTCACTACGGGATGGCGGAGCGAACACTGAAGCTTTCTTT
>.|TRBJ2-5|TRBD2|TRBV6-2/TRBV6-3
CASSYWAAGGLQETQYF
TGTGCCAGCAGTTACTGGGCAGCGGGGGGCCTTCAAGAGACCCAGTACTTC
>.|TRBJ1-1|.|TRBV6-2/TRBV6-3
CASSYPGTIMNTEAFF
TGTGCCAGCAGTTACCCTGGGACAATCATGAACACTGAAGCTTTCTTT
>.|TRBJ1-2|.|TRBV19
CASRGAGRSYYGYTF
TGTGCCAGTAGGGGGGCCGGCAGAAGTTACTATGGCTACACCTTC
>.|TRBJ2-1|.|TRBV5-4
CASSWGGASSYNEQFF
TGTGCCAGCAGCTGGGGGGGCGCGAGCTCCTACAATGAGCAGTTCTTC
>once|TRBJ2-4|.|TRBV11-2
CASSLGGLLLAKNIQYF
TGTGCCAGCAGCTTAGGTGGACTGCTTCTAGCCAAAAACATTCAGTACTTC
>once|TRBJ2-2|TRBD1|TRBV19
CASSIVGTGGTGELFF
TGTGCCAGTAGTATAGTCGGGACAGGGGGCACCGGGGAGCTGTTTTTT
>.|TRBJ2-2|.|TRBV3-1/TRBV3-2
CASSQGTGGSTGELFF
TGTGCCAGCAGCCAGGGTACCGGGGGATCCACCGGGGAGCTGTTTTTT